This T cell receptor beta chain was recorded in a study of post-analysis software for immune sequencing data. Study-wide background: Relapsing-remitting, secondary progressive and progressive-relapsing forms made up the multiple sclerosis disease courses.

cDNA libraries of TCR beta carried unique molecular identifiers. Roughly 450,000 cDNA molecules were recovered from an input of roughly 0.95 to 11 million T cells. TCRdb re-analysed the PCR reads in MiXCR, keeping a single row per CDR3 protein. Of about 820,000 distinct CDR3 sequences listed, 53% are singletons. This clonotype was picked up many times. Its cognate antigen is unknown. General study findings and limits: F-measure co-clustering was strong for batch-matched samples. Multiple sclerosis patients had significantly lower normalized Chao1 diversity than controls.

The sequence was collected from a girl aged 10-17 years with multiple sclerosis. The sequenced sample consisted of blood.

The CDR3 DNA is TGCGCCAGCAGCCTCGGACTAGCGGGAGTCTACGAGCAGTACTTC. This encodes CASSLGLAGVYEQYF. V is TRBV5-1 and J is TRBJ2-7, with 13 bases fitting TRBD2. The CDR3 consists of 15 residues. Trimming took 4 bases from V and 3 from J; bases not matched to a gene: 4. Germline V gene lookup returns CDR1 SGHRS and CDR2 YFSETQ. The full variable domain, rest sourced from reference TRBV5-1 and TRBJ2-7, is KAGVTQTPRYLIKTRGQQVTLSCSPISGHRSVSWYQQTPGQGLQFLFEYFSETQRNKGNFPGRFSGRQFSNSRSEMNVSTLELGDSALYLCASSLGLAGVYEQYFGPGTRLTVT.